These T cell receptor beta chains were read from a single sample in a study of T cells in Graves' hyperthyroidism and ophthalmopathy. In TCRdb, the multiplex PCR reads were re-called with MiXCR into one record per CDR3 protein. The data show fewer than 750,000 distinct CDR3 sequences, roughly 46% seen once. Sequencing was performed on peripheral blood or thyroid tissue (not recorded which). Receptor source: a young woman with Graves' hyperthyroidism. Both conserved end residues are part of each CDR3. D genes are given only for firm matches. Clone sizes are given selectively: once, few, many, or a class where the clone is expanded.

d_gene	abundance	v_gene	j_gene	CDR3aa	CDR3nt
NA	NA	TRBV20-1	TRBJ2-2	CSPRDSGKLFF	TGCAGTCCCCGAGATTCCGGGAAGCTGTTTTTT
NA	NA	TRBV10-2	TRBJ2-5	CASSSTWGVQETQYF	TGCGCCAGCAGTTCAACCTGGGGGGTCCAAGAGACCCAGTACTTC
TRBD1	NA	TRBV10-3	TRBJ1-1	CAIRRTGATEAFF	TGTGCCATCAGGAGGACAGGCGCTACTGAAGCTTTCTTT
TRBD2	many	TRBV20-1	TRBJ2-7	CSARGGLATTAYEQYF	TGCAGTGCTAGAGGGGGACTAGCGACCACGGCCTACGAGCAGTACTTC
TRBD2	NA	TRBV2	TRBJ2-3	CASSTGLGSGDTQYF	TGTGCCAGCAGCACGGGACTAGGTTCGGGAGATACGCAGTATTTT
TRBD2	NA	TRBV12-3/TRBV12-4	TRBJ2-5	CASSLGLAGKETQYF	TGTGCCAGCAGTTTGGGACTAGCGGGAAAAGAGACCCAGTACTTC
NA	NA	TRBV20-1	TRBJ2-2	CSARAGELFF	TGCAGTGCTCGGGCCGGGGAGCTGTTTTTT
NA	many	TRBV5-1	TRBJ1-5	CASSLRSNQPQHF	TGCGCCAGCAGCTTGAGAAGCAATCAGCCCCAGCATTTT
NA	many	TRBV20-1	TRBJ2-7	CSARLWDEQYF	TGCAGTGCTCGACTGTGGGACGAGCAGTACTTC
TRBD1	NA	TRBV24-1	TRBJ2-3	CATSGGQGDPDTQYF	TGTGCCACCAGTGGAGGACAGGGGGATCCAGATACGCAGTATTTT
NA	few	TRBV6-5	TRBJ2-5	CASSYSRRGTQYF	TGTGCCAGCAGTTACTCGCGTCGAGGGACCCAGTACTTC
TRBD1	NA	TRBV24-1	TRBJ2-1	CATQDRAEEQFF	TGTGCCACCCAGGACAGGGCGGAGGAGCAGTTCTTC
TRBD2	NA	TRBV9	TRBJ2-3	CASSVVLTSGRTDTQYF	TGTGCCAGCAGCGTAGTATTGACTAGCGGGAGGACAGATACGCAGTATTTT
TRBD1	many	TRBV7-2	TRBJ1-6	CASSRNPGTGNSPLHF	TGTGCCAGCAGCCGGAACCCGGGGACAGGGAATTCACCCCTCCACTTT
NA	NA	TRBV2	TRBJ1-2	CASSATAFYGYTF	TGTGCCAGCAGCGCGACAGCCTTCTATGGCTACACCTTC
NA	NA	TRBV20-1	TRBJ1-2	CSATQGTNYGYTF	TGCAGTGCGACACAGGGAACTAACTATGGCTACACCTTC
NA	many	TRBV15	TRBJ1-5	CATSRGDSNQPQHF	TGTGCCACCAGCAGGGGAGACAGCAATCAGCCCCAGCATTTT
NA	NA	TRBV20-1	TRBJ2-6	CSAGANVLTF	TGCAGTGCTGGGGCCAACGTCCTGACTTTC
NA	NA	TRBV7-3	TRBJ1-1	CASSITVITEAFF	TGTGCCAGCAGCATCACAGTGATCACTGAAGCTTTCTTT
NA	NA	TRBV28	TRBJ1-2	CASSQVLRGYTF	TGTGCCAGCAGTCAGGTACTTCGAGGCTACACCTTC
TRBD2	few	TRBV20-1	TRBJ2-3	CSARGLGSGSATDTQYF	TGCAGTGCTAGAGGGTTGGGTAGCGGGAGTGCGACAGATACGCAGTATTTT
TRBD1	NA	TRBV15	TRBJ1-2	CATSSLWTGDGYTF	TGTGCCACCAGCAGCTTGTGGACAGGGGATGGCTACACCTTC
TRBD1	once	TRBV11-1	TRBJ1-2	CARDYGTGYGYTF	TGTGCTAGAGATTACGGGACAGGGTACGGCTACACCTTC
NA	many	TRBV6-5	TRBJ2-5	CASSYFSDSKTQYF	TGTGCCAGCAGTTATTTTAGTGACTCGAAGACCCAGTACTTC